This T cell receptor (beta chain) was sequenced in a study of blood T cells in healthy people across ages. With a J-beta primer mix and a sample-barcoded 5' primer, a second PCR ran 7 to 11 cycles. Using its own MiXCR run on the 5' RACE reads, TCRdb lists one record per CDR3 protein. The sample consists of roughly 900,000 distinct CDR3 sequences, roughly 50% of them appearing once. The CDR3 is made up of 17 amino acids. Trimming stripped 5 bases from V and 0 bases from J, with 20 bases between. Germline V gene sequence: CDR1 DFQATT, CDR2 SNEGSKA (reference sequence). This clonotype has a single count. All donors came from Russia, were Caucasian and healthy, and spanned ages about 6 to 100.

The sample was blood. J is TRBJ1-5 and V is TRBV20-1; D might be TRBD1 (5 bases). The origin of this receptor is a man aged 30-40 years in good health. This CDR3 reads CSAGDWEDTHSNQPQHF. The CDR3 region has the DNA TGCAGTGCTGGGGACTGGGAGGACACACATAGCAATCAGCCCCAGCATTTT.